This TCR beta chain was retrieved from a study of T cell repertoires in cytomegalovirus infection. Study as a whole: CMV epitopes that were recently identified and HLA-C-restricted were used alongside well-studied HLA-B-restricted ones. Public TCR beta signatures marked donors with CMV infection and the matching HLA.

V was cut by 2 bases and J by 8 bases, with 10 bases left in between. The CDR3 runs 14 residues. MiXCR, run by TCRdb on the reads, gives a single entry per CDR3 protein. The sample has around 430,000 distinct CDR3 sequences; approximately 40% are singletons. In its sample, this clonotype was seen a few times. What it binds is not known. This receptor was taken from a human donor in good health (CMV status not recorded). Some clones in this sample may be carry-over from other donors' samples. The source was cultured PBMCs, collected from culture after CMV antigen stimulation. The chain is built from TRBV12-3 or TRBV12-4 and TRBJ1-6; D unclear. CDR3 protein: CASSLNQRDSPLHF. As DNA, the CDR3 is TGTGCCAGCAGTTTAAACCAGCGGGATTCACCCCTCCACTTT.